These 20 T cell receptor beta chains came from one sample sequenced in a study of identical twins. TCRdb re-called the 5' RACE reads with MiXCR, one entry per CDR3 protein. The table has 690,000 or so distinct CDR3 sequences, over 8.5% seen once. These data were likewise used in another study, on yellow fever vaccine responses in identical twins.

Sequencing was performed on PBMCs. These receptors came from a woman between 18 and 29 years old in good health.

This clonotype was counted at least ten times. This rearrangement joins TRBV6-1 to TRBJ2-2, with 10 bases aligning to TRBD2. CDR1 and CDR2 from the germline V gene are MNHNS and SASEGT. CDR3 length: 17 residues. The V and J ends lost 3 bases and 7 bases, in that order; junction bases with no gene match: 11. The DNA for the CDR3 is TGTGCCAGCAGTGACGGACTAGCGGAGGCCCTCGACGGGGAGCTGTTTTTT. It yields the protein CASSDGLAEALDGELFF.

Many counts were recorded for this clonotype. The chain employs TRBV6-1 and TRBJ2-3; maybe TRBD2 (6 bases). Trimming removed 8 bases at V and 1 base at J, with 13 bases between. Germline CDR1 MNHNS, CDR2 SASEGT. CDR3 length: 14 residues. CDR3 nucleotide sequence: TGTGCCAGCCCCTATGGCGGGGGCACAGATACGCAGTATTTT. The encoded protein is CASPYGGGTDTQYF.

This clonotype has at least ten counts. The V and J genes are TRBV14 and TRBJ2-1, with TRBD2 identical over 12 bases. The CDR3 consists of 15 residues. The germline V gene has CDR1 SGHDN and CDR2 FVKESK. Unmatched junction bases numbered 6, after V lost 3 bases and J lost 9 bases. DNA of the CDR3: TGTGCCAGCAGCCACCTAGCGGGGGGGCCAAGTGAGCAGTTCTTC. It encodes CASSHLAGGPSEQFF.

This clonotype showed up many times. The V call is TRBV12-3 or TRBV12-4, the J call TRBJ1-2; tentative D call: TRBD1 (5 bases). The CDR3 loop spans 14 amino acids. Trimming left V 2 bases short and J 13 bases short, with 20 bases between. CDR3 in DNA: TGTGCCAGCAGTTTAAGCCCCAATTTCAGGGCCGGCACCTTC. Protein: CASSLSPNFRAGTF.

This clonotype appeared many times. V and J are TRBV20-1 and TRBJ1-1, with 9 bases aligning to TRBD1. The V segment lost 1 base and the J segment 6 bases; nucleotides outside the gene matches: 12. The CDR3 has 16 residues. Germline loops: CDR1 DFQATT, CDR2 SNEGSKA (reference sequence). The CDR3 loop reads CSARVSTGQGGPEAFF. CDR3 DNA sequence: TGCAGTGCTAGAGTTTCGACGGGACAGGGAGGTCCTGAAGCTTTCTTT.

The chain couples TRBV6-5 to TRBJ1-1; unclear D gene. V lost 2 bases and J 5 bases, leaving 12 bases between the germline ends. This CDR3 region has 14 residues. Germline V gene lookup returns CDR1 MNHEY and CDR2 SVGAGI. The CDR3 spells CASSYQISRTEAFF. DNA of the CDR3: TGTGCCAGCAGTTACCAAATATCCAGGACTGAAGCTTTCTTT.

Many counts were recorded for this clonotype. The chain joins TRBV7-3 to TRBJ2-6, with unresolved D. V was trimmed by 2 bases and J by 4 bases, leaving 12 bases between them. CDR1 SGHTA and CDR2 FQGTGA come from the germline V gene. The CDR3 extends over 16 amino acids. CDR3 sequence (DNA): TGTGCCAGCAGCTTAGTGTCTAATCGAGGGGCCAACGTCCTGACTTTC. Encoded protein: CASSLVSNRGANVLTF.

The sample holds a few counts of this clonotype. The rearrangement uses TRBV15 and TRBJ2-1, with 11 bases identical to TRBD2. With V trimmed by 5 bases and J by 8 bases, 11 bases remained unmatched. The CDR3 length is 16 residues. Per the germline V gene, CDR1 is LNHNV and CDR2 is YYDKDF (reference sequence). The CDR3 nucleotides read TGTGCCACCAGCCGTTCCCCACTAGCGGGAGTTTATGAGCAGTTCTTC. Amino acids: CATSRSPLAGVYEQFF.

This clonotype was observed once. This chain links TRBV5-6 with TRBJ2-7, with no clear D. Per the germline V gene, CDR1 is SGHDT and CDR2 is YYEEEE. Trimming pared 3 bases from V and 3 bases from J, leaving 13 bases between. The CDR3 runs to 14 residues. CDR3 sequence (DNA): TGTGCCAGCAGCTCCCCAGGCCGGTTCTACGAGCAGTACTTC. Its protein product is CASSSPGRFYEQYF.

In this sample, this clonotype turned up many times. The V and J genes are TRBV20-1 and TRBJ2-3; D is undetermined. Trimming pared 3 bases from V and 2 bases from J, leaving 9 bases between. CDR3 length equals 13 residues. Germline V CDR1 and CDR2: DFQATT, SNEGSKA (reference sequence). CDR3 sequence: CSASRPATDTQYF. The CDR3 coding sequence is TGCAGTGCTAGTCGTCCGGCCACAGATACGCAGTATTTT.

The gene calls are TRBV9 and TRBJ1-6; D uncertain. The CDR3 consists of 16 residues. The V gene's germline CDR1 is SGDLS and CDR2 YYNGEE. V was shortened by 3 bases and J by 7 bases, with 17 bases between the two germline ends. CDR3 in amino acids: CASSAMEVALNSPLHF. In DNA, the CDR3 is TGTGCCAGCAGCGCAATGGAGGTTGCCTTGAATTCACCCCTCCACTTT.

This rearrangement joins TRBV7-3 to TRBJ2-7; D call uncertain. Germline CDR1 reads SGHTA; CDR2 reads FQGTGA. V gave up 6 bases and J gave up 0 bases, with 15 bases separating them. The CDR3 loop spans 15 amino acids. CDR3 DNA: TGTGCCAGCAGTCTCGCGGACGGGTTCTCCTACGAGCAGTACTTC. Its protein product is CASSLADGFSYEQYF.

The CDR3 protein is CASSLFSPPLERIHEQYF. CDR3 coding DNA: TGTGCCAGCAGCTTGTTTTCCCCCCCTCTAGAGAGGATCCACGAGCAGTACTTC. V is TRBV5-6 and J is TRBJ2-7; D remains ambiguous. Germline CDR1 is SGHDT and CDR2 is YYEEEE. This CDR3 region has 18 residues. Trimming cost V 1 base and J 5 bases, with 25 bases left between them.

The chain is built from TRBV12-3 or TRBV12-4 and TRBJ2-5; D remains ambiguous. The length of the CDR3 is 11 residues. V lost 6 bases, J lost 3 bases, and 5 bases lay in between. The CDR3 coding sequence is TGTGCCAGCAGGCATGAAGAGACCCAGTACTTC. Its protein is CASRHEETQYF.

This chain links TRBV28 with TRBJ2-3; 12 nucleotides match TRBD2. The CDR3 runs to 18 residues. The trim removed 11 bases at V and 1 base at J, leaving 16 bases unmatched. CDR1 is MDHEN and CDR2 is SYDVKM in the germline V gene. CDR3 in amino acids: CALSSTGLAGYGTDTQYF. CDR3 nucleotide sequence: TGTGCCCTCAGTTCTACCGGACTAGCGGGATACGGCACAGATACGCAGTATTTT.

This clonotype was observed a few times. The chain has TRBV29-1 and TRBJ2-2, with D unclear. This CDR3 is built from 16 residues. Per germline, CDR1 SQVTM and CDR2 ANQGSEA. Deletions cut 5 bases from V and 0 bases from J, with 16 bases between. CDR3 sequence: CSVSPWGSPNTGELFF. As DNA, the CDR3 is TGCAGCGTTAGCCCCTGGGGAAGTCCGAACACCGGGGAGCTGTTTTTT.

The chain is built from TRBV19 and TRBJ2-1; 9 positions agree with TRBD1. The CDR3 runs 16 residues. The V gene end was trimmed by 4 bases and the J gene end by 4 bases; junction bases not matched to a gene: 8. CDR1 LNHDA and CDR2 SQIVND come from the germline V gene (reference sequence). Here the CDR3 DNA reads TGTGCCAGTAGTAGAGACACAGGGACAGGGTACAATGAGCAGTTCTTC. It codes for CASSRDTGTGYNEQFF.

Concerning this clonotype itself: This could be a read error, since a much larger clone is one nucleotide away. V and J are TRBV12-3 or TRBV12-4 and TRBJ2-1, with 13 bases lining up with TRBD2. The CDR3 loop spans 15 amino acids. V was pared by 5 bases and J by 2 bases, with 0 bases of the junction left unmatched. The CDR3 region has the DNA TGTGCCAGCAGTACTAGCGGGAGGGCCTACAATGAGCAGTTCTTC. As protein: CASSTSGRAYNEQFF.

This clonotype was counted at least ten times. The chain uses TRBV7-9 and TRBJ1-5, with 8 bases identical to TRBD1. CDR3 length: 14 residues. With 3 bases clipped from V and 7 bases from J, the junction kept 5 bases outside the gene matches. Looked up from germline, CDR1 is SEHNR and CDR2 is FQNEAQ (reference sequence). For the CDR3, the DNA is TGTGCCAGCAGCTTGGACAGGGCAAACCAGCCCCAGCATTTT. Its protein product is CASSLDRANQPQHF.

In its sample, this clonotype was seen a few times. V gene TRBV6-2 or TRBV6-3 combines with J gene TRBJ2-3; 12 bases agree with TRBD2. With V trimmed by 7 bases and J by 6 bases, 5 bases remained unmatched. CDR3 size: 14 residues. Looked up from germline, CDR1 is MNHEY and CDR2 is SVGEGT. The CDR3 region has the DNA TGTGCCAGCAAGACTAGCGGGAGCTGGGATACGCAGTATTTT. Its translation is CASKTSGSWDTQYF.